Listed here are 23 T cell receptor beta chains from one sample, sequenced in a study of blood T cell repertoires in COVID-19. Generated by immunoSEQ multiplex PCR, the TCRdb table keeps only in-frame clones and is missing some. The data contain roughly 250,000 clones, around nine tenths of them singletons. Sequenced: PBMCs or T cells enriched from blood (not recorded which). The receptors originated from a woman aged 50 to 60 who had recovered from COVID-19.

The rearrangement uses TRBV7-3 and TRBJ2-2; D not resolved. CDR3 length: 13 residues. Germline CDR1 and CDR2: SGHTA and FQGTGA. V lost 1 base and J 6 bases, leaving 6 bases between the germline ends. CDR3 sequence: CASSLSLPGELFF. The CDR3 region has the DNA TGTGCCAGCAGCTTAAGTCTCCCCGGGGAGCTGTTTTTT.

The rearrangement uses TRBV11-2 and TRBJ2-2, with TRBD2 identical over 10 bases. The junction had 3 bases not matched to a gene; V was cut back by 5 bases and J by 6 bases. This CDR3 has 14 residues. Looked up from germline, CDR1 is SGHAT and CDR2 is FQNNGV. This CDR3 reads CASSPAGGSGELFF. The CDR3 DNA follows: TGTGCCAGCAGCCCAGCGGGGGGGTCCGGGGAGCTGTTTTTT.

The chain employs TRBV5-6 and TRBJ1-1, with TRBD1 as a possible D gene (5 bases). The CDR3 is 15 amino acids. V lost 1 base, J lost 0 bases, and 10 bases lay in between. CDR1 SGHDT and CDR2 YYEEEE come from the germline V gene. The CDR3 DNA follows: TGTGCCAGCAGCTTGAGGGGCCACATGAACACTGAAGCTTTCTTT. Protein: CASSLRGHMNTEAFF.

V gene TRBV24-1 combines with J gene TRBJ2-4, with D possibly being TRBD2 (5 bases). The CDR3 consists of 14 residues. The germline CDR1 and CDR2 sequences are KGHDR and SFDVKD. V lost 5 bases and J 8 bases, leaving 15 bases between the germline ends. Written as DNA, the CDR3 is TGTGCCACCAGTGCCCGGGGAAAGGTGGACATTCAGTACTTC. It encodes CATSARGKVDIQYF.

This clone showed up just once. The CDR3 here is CASSAGHGYTDTQYF. The CDR3, as DNA: TGTGCCAGCAGCGCGGGACACGGGTACACAGATACGCAGTATTTT. This sequence joins TRBV9 and TRBJ2-3; tentative D call: TRBD1 (6 bases). Germline V gene sequence: CDR1 SGDLS, CDR2 YYNGEE. The CDR3 sequence is 15 residues long. The V end lost 3 bases, the J end lost 2 bases, and 13 bases lay between the germline ends.

The chain employs TRBV7-9 and TRBJ1-5; perhaps TRBD1 as D (6 bases). The V end lost 2 bases, the J end lost 4 bases, and 9 bases lay between the germline ends. This CDR3 region has 14 residues. Germline CDR1 SEHNR, CDR2 FQNEAQ (reference sequence). CDR3 DNA: TGTGCCAGCAGCTTACAAGGACAGAATCAGCCCCAGCATTTT. This translates into CASSLQGQNQPQHF.

The genes are TRBV30 and TRBJ1-1; 7 bases are shared with TRBD1. Losses at the gene ends were 3 bases for V and 4 bases for J; bases not matched to a gene: 8. The CDR3 consists of 14 residues. Looked up from germline, CDR1 is GTSNPN and CDR2 is SVGIG (reference sequence). The CDR3 sequence is CAWRRQGGSTEAFF. DNA of the CDR3: TGTGCCTGGAGAAGACAGGGTGGTTCCACTGAAGCTTTCTTT.

This rearrangement joins TRBV7-8 to TRBJ1-1; D not resolved. The germline V gene has CDR1 SGHVS and CDR2 FQNEAQ. Trimming stripped 5 bases from V and 8 bases from J, with 12 bases between. This CDR3 has 12 amino acids. The CDR3 coding sequence is TGTGCCAGCAGCCCGAACGCGCGAGAAGCTTTCTTT. Protein: CASSPNAREAFF.

The chain couples TRBV10-1 to TRBJ2-7; no firm D call. CDR3 length: 12 residues. V dropped 2 bases and J dropped 5 bases, with 7 bases sitting between them. CDR1 is WNHNN and CDR2 is SYGVQD in the germline V gene (reference sequence). CDR3 nucleotide sequence: TGCGCCAGCAGTGAGGGCCTGGACGAGCAGTACTTC. It encodes CASSEGLDEQYF.

Only one count was recorded for this clone. The chain couples TRBV4-2 to TRBJ1-5, with D maybe TRBD1 (6 bases). This CDR3 is 16 amino acids long. The germline CDR1 and CDR2 sequences are LGHNA and YNFKEQ. The germline V and J ends were trimmed by 1 base and 5 bases, with 15 bases remaining between them. Here the CDR3 DNA reads TGTGCCAGCAGCCAAGTTGGGAGGGGGAGTGATCAGCCCCAGCATTTT. Amino acids: CASSQVGRGSDQPQHF.

The rearrangement joins TRBV11-3 to TRBJ2-1; 9 bases align to TRBD2. The CDR3 has 15 residues. The V gene's germline CDR1 is SGHNT and CDR2 YENEEA. The V and J ends lost 4 bases and 7 bases, in that order; junction bases with no gene match: 8. The CDR3 DNA follows: TGTGCCAGCAGCTCCGAAGGCGGGAGGGGGAATGAGCAGTTCTTC. Amino acids: CASSSEGGRGNEQFF.

The J gene is TRBJ1-1, the V gene TRBV5-1; D call uncertain. The CDR3 covers 14 residues. Germline CDR1 SGHRS, CDR2 YFSETQ. V was shortened by 2 bases and J by 1 base, with 9 bases between the two germline ends. The CDR3 reads CASSLGLWNTEAFF. Written as DNA, the CDR3 is TGCGCCAGCAGCTTAGGACTGTGGAACACTGAAGCTTTCTTT.

The table lists this clone with a few counts. The chain couples TRBV6-2 or TRBV6-3 to TRBJ2-7; 10 bases agree with TRBD1. The trim removed 5 bases at V and 7 bases at J, leaving 11 bases unmatched. There are 15 residues in the CDR3. Germline loops: CDR1 MNHEY, CDR2 SVGEGT. Here the CDR3 DNA reads TGTGCCAGCAGTCCGCGGGACAGGGGAGCCGGTGAGCAGTACTTC. Its protein is CASSPRDRGAGEQYF.

This clone was seen a handful of times. The genes are TRBV28 and TRBJ2-1; no reliable D call. Trimming took off 3 bases at V and 6 bases at J, with 9 bases between the two ends. CDR1 MDHEN and CDR2 SYDVKM come from the germline V gene. The CDR3 consists of 13 residues. The CDR3 nucleotides are TGTGCCAGCAGTTTCGTCGGTAGCAATGAGCAGTTCTTC. It encodes CASSFVGSNEQFF.

V is TRBV19 and J is TRBJ1-5; TRBD1 agrees at 7 bases. Germline CDR1 reads LNHDA; CDR2 reads SQIVND (reference sequence). This CDR3 contains 14 residues. V trimming: 5 bases; J trimming: 3 bases; junction bases outside the gene matches: 4. CDR3: CASSPGQNNQPQHF. In nucleotides, the CDR3 is TGTGCCAGTAGTCCGGGACAGAACAATCAGCCCCAGCATTTT.

This rearrangement joins TRBV10-3 to TRBJ2-2, with TRBD2 identical over 16 bases. Germline V gives CDR1 ENHRY, CDR2 SYGVKD. This CDR3 contains 21 residues. J was trimmed by 6 bases and V by 0 bases; bases with no gene match: 13. CDR3: CAISESRTGTSGRASSGELFF. CDR3 coding DNA: TGTGCCATCAGTGAGTCGAGGACCGGGACTAGCGGGAGGGCCTCTTCCGGGGAGCTGTTTTTT.

The J gene is TRBJ2-2, the V gene TRBV7-9, with TRBD2 as a possible D gene (6 bases). V lost 3 bases, J lost 1 base, and 12 bases lay in between. The CDR3 has 16 residues. CDR1 is SEHNR and CDR2 is FQNEAQ in the germline V gene (reference sequence). CDR3 nucleotide sequence: TGTGCCAGCAGCTTCGAAGGGACTCTGAACACCGGGGAGCTGTTTTTT. This translates into CASSFEGTLNTGELFF.

The chain has TRBV30 and TRBJ2-3, with 8 bases identical to TRBD2. Germline values: CDR1 GTSNPN, CDR2 SVGIG (reference sequence). Trimming removed 3 bases from V and 5 bases from J; junction bases left unmatched: 10. The CDR3 length is 15 residues. CDR3 residues: CAWRSAGAGVDTQYF. The CDR3 bases are TGTGCCTGGAGATCGGCGGGAGCGGGGGTAGATACGCAGTATTTT.

The V and J genes are TRBV10-2 and TRBJ2-7, with a weak D call TRBD2 (6 bases). The germline CDR1 and CDR2 sequences are WSHSY and SAAADI. The CDR3 is 14 residues long. V lost 6 bases, J lost 3 bases, and 15 bases lay in between. The CDR3 region is CASSLSRSGYEQYF. In nucleotides, the CDR3 is TGCGCCAGCAGCTTGTCACGTAGCGGCTACGAGCAGTACTTC.

The genes are TRBV5-1 and TRBJ1-2; no reliable D call. Germline V gene sequence: CDR1 SGHRS, CDR2 YFSETQ. The V and J ends lost 0 bases and 6 bases respectively, with 6 bases between them. This CDR3 contains 12 residues. The CDR3 protein is CASSLDSNGYTF. The CDR3 DNA reads as TGCGCCAGCAGCTTGGACAGTAATGGCTACACCTTC.

CDR3 protein: CASSGRLLDSPLHF. Here the CDR3 DNA reads TGTGCCAGCAGCGGCAGGCTACTTGATTCACCCCTCCACTTT. The chain joins TRBV5-6 to TRBJ1-6; D not certain. Germline values: CDR1 SGHDT, CDR2 YYEEEE. CDR3 size: 14 residues. The V and J ends lost 4 bases and 8 bases respectively, with 13 bases between them.

V usage is TRBV6-1 and J usage is TRBJ2-3; 9 positions agree with TRBD2. CDR1 is MNHNS and CDR2 is SASEGT in the germline V gene. With V trimmed by 3 bases and J by 0 bases, 4 bases remained unmatched. The CDR3 covers 16 residues. The CDR3 coding sequence is TGTGCCAGCAGTGACACTAGCGGGCCCAGCACAGATACGCAGTATTTT. Amino acid sequence: CASSDTSGPSTDTQYF.

This rearrangement joins TRBV28 to TRBJ2-5; 12 nucleotides align to TRBD1. The CDR3 is made up of 18 amino acids. The ends lost 6 bases at V and 4 bases at J; junction bases unmatched: 15. Looked up from germline, CDR1 is MDHEN and CDR2 is SYDVKM. The CDR3 is CASRGDRGLVVRRETQYF. The CDR3 bases are TGTGCCAGCAGAGGGGACAGGGGGCTGGTGGTGAGGCGAGAGACCCAGTACTTC.